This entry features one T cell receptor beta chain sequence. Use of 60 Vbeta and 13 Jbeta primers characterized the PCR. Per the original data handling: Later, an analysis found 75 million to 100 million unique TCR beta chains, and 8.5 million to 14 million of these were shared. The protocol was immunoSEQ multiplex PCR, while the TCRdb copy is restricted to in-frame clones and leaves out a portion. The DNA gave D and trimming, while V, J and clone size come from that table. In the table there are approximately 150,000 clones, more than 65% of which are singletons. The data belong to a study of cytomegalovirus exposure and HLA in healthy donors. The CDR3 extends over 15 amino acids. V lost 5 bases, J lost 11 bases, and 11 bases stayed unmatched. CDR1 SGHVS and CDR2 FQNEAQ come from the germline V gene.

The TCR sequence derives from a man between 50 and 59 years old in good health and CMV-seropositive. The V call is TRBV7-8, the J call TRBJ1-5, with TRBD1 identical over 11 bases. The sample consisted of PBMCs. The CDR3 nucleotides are TGTGCCAGCAGCCTAGGACAGGGGGCCGGTGGGGCCCAGCATTTT. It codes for CASSLGQGAGGAQHF.